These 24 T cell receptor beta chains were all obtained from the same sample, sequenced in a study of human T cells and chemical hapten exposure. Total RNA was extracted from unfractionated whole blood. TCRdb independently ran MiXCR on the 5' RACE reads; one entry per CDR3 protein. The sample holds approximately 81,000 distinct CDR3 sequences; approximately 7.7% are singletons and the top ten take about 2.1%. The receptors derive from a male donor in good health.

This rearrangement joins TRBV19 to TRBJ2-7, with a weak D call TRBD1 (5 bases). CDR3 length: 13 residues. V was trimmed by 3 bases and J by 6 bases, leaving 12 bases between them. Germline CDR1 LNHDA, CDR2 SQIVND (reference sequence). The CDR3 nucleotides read TGTGCCAGTAGTATTGGGGTAAGGGGCGAGCAGTACTTC. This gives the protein CASSIGVRGEQYF.

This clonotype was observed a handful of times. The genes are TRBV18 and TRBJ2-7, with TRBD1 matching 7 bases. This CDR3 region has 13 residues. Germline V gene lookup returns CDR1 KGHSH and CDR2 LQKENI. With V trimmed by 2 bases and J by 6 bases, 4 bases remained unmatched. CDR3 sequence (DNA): TGTGCCAGCTCACCATTGGGACAGCGCGAGCAGTACTTC. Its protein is CASSPLGQREQYF.

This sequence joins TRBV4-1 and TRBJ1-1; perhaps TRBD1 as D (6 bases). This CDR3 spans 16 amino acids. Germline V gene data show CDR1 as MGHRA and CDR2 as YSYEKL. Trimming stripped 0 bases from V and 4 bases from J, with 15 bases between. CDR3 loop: CASSQDLGGGITEAFF. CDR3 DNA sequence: TGCGCCAGCAGCCAAGATCTAGGAGGGGGGATCACTGAAGCTTTCTTT.

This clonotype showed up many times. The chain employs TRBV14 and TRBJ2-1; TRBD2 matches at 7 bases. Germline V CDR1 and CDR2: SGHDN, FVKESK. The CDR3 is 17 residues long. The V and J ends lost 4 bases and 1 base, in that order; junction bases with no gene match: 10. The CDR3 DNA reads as TGTGCCAGCAGCCTAGGGTTCGCTAGCGGTTCCTACAATGAGCAGTTCTTC. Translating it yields CASSLGFASGSYNEQFF.

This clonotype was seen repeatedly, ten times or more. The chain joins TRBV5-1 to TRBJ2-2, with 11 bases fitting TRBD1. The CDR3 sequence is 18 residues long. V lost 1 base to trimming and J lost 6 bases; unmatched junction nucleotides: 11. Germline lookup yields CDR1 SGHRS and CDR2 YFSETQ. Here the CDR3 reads CASSLHLPGQGEAGELFF. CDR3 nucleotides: TGCGCCAGCAGCTTGCACTTACCGGGACAGGGGGAGGCCGGGGAGCTGTTTTTT. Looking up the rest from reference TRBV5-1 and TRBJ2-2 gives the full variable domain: KAGVTQTPRYLIKTRGQQVTLSCSPISGHRSVSWYQQTPGQGLQFLFEYFSETQRNKGNFPGRFSGRQFSNSRSEMNVSTLELGDSALYLCASSLHLPGQGEAGELFFGEGSRLTVL.

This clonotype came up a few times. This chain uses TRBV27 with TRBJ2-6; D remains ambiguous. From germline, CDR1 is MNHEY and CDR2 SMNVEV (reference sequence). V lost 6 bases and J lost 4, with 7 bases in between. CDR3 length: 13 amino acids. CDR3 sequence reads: CASRMTGANVLTF. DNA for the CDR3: TGTGCCAGCAGGATGACGGGGGCCAACGTCCTGACTTTC.

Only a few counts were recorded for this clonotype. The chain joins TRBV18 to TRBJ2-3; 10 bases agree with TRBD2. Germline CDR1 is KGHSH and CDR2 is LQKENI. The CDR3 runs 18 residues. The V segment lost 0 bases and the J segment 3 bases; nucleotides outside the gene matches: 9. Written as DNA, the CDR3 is TGTGCCAGCTCACCACCGTGGGCTAGCGGGAGTAATACAGATACGCAGTATTTT. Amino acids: CASSPPWASGSNTDTQYF.

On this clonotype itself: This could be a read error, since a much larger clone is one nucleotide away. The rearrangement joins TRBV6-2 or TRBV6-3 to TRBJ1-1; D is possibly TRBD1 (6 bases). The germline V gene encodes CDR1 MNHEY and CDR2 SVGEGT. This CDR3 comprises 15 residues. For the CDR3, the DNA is TGTGCCAGCAGCGCGACAGGCGGCGGCGGTACTGAAACTTTCTTT. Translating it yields CASSATGGGGTETFF.

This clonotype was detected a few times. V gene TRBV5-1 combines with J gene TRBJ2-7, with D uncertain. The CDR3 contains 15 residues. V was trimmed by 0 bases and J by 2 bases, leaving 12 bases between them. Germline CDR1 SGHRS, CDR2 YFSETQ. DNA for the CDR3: TGCGCCAGCAGCTTGGGGGCAGGTACCCCCTACGAGCAGTACTTC. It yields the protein CASSLGAGTPYEQYF.

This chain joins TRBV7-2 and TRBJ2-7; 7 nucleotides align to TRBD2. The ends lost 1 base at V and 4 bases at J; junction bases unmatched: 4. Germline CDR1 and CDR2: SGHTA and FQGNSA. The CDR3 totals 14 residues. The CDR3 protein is CASSLGGLEYEQYF. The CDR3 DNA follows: TGTGCCAGCAGCTTAGGAGGACTAGAATACGAGCAGTACTTC.

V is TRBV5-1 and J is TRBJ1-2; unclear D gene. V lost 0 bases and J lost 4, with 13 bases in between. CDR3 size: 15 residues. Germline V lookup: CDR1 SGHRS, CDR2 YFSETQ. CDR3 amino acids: CASSLDRDGLYGYTF. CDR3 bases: TGCGCCAGCAGCTTGGATCGTGACGGACTCTATGGCTACACCTTC. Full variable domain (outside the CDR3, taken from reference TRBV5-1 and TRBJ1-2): KAGVTQTPRYLIKTRGQQVTLSCSPISGHRSVSWYQQTPGQGLQFLFEYFSETQRNKGNFPGRFSGRQFSNSRSEMNVSTLELGDSALYLCASSLDRDGLYGYTFGSGTRLTVV.

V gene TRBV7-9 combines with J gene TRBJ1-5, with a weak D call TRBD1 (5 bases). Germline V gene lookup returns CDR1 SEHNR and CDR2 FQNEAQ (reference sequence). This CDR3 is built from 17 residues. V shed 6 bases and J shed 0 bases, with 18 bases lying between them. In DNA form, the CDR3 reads TGTGCCAGCAGTTCTACCGCCGGGGCCTATAGCAATCAGCCCCAGCATTTT. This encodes CASSSTAGAYSNQPQHF.

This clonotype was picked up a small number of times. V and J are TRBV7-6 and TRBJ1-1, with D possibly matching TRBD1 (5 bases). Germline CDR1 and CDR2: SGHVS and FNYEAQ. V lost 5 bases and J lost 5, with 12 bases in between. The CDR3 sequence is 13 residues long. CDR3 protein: CASSVGDGTEAFF. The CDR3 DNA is TGTGCCAGCAGCGTGGGGGATGGGACTGAAGCTTTCTTT.

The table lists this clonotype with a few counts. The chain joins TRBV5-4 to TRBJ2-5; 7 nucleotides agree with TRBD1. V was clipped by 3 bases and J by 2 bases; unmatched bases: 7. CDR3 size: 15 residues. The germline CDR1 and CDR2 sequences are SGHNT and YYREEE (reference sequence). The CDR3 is CASSSKDRPQETQYF. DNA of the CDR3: TGTGCCAGCAGCTCAAAGGACAGGCCTCAAGAGACCCAGTACTTC.

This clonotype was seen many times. The chain's CDR3 is CSVEGLAGGEQYF. The CDR3, as DNA: TGCAGCGTTGAGGGACTAGCGGGGGGCGAGCAGTACTTC. The chain is built from TRBV29-1 and TRBJ2-7; 15 bases match TRBD2. CDR3 length equals 13 residues. From germline, CDR1 is SQVTM and CDR2 ANQGSEA. Trimming took 3 bases from V and 6 from J; bases not matched to a gene: 0.

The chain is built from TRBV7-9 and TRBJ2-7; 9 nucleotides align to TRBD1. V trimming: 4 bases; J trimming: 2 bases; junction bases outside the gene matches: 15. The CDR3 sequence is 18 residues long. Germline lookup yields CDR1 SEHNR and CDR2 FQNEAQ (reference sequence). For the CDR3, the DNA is TGTGCCAGCAGCTCCGAGAGTGGGACAGGGCCCTTGACCTACGAGCAGTACTTC. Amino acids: CASSSESGTGPLTYEQYF.

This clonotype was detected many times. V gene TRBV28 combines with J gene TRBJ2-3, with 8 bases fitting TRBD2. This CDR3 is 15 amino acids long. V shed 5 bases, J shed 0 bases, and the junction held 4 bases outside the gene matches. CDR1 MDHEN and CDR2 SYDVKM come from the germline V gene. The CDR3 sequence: CASSLLAGSTDTQYF. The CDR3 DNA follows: TGTGCCAGCAGTCTATTAGCGGGGAGCACAGATACGCAGTATTTT.

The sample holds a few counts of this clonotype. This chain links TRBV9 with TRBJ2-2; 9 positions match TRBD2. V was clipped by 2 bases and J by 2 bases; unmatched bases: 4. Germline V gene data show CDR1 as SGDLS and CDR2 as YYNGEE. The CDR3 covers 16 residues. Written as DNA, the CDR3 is TGTGCCAGCAGCGTTGCTAGCGGGGCTAACACCGGGGAGCTGTTTTTT. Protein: CASSVASGANTGELFF.

CDR3 coding DNA: TGCGCCAGCAGTGTGGCTGGGGGCGGAGGACGTGCTAATGAAAAACTGTTTTTT. This encodes CASSVAGGGGRANEKLFF. V is TRBV5-1 and J is TRBJ1-4; possibly TRBD1 for D (6 bases). Trimming left V 5 bases short and J 3 bases short, with 23 bases between. The CDR3 sequence is 18 residues long. The germline V gene encodes CDR1 SGHRS and CDR2 YFSETQ.

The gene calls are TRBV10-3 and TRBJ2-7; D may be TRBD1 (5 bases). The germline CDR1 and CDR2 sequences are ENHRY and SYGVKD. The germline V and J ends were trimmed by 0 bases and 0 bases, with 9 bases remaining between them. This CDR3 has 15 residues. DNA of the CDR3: TGTGCCATCAGTGAGTCCCTGACAGTCTCCTACGAGCAGTACTTC. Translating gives CAISESLTVSYEQYF.

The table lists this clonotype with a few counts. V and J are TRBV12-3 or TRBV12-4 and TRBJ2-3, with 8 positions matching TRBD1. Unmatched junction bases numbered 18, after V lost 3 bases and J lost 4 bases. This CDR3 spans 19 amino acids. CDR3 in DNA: TGTGCCAGCAGTTTTAGGGGCAGGGGGCTGTTCTACACAGCAGATACGCAGTATTTT. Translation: CASSFRGRGLFYTADTQYF.

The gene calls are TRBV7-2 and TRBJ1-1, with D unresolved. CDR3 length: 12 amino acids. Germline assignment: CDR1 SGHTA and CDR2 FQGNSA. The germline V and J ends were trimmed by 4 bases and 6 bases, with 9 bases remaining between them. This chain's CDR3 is CASSWGSSEAFF. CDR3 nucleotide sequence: TGTGCCAGCAGCTGGGGATCTTCTGAAGCTTTCTTT.

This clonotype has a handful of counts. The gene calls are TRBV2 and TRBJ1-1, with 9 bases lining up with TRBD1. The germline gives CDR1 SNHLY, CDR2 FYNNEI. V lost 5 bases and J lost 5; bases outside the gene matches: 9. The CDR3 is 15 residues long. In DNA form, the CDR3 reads TGTGCCAGCAGTCCCCTACAGGGGGCAGGGACTGAAGCTTTCTTT. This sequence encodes CASSPLQGAGTEAFF.

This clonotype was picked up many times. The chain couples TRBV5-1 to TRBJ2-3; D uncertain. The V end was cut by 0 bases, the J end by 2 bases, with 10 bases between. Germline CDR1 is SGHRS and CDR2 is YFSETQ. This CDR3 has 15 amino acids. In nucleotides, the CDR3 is TGCGCCAGCAGCTTGGTAGGCCAATCCACAGATACGCAGTATTTT. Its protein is CASSLVGQSTDTQYF.